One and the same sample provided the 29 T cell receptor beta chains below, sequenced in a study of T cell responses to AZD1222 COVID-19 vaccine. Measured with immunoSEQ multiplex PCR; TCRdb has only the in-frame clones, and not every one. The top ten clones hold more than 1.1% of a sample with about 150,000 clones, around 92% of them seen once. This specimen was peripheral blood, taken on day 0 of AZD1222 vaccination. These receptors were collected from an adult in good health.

In DNA form, the CDR3 reads TGTGCCAGCAGCTCGGGCCTTATTACCGGGGAGCTGTTTTTT. Its translation is CASSSGLITGELFF. The chain is built from TRBV7-2 and TRBJ2-2; unclear D gene. The CDR3 loop spans 14 amino acids. Germline values: CDR1 SGHTA, CDR2 FQGNSA. V lost 4 bases and J lost 5, with 11 bases in between.

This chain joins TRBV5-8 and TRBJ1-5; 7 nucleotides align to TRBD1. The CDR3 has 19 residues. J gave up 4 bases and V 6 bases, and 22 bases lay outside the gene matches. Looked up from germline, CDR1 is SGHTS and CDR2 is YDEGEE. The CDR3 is CASNPPLFPDRDFNQPQHF. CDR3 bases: TGTGCCAGCAACCCCCCCCTTTTTCCCGACAGGGATTTTAATCAGCCCCAGCATTTT.

CDR3 sequence (DNA): TGTGCTAGTGGTTTGGTAGAGATGGGGCAGCCCCAGCATTTT. Its protein product is CASGLVEMGQPQHF. The chain has TRBV12-5 and TRBJ1-5; D not resolved. With 0 bases removed from V and 7 bases from J, the gap between germline ends came to 10 bases. CDR1 and CDR2 (germline): LGHNT, FRNRAP. There are 14 residues in the CDR3.

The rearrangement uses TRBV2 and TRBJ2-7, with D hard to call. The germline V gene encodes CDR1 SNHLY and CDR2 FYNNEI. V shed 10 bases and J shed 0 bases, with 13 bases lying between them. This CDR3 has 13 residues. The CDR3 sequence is CATLGPFSYEQYF. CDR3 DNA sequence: TGTGCCACCCTAGGCCCATTCTCCTACGAGCAGTACTTC.

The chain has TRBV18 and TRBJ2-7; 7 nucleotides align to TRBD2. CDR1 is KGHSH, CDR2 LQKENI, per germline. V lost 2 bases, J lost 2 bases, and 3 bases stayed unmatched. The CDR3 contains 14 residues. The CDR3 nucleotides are TGTGCCAGCTCACCAACGGGGGGAACCTACGAGCAGTACTTC. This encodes CASSPTGGTYEQYF.

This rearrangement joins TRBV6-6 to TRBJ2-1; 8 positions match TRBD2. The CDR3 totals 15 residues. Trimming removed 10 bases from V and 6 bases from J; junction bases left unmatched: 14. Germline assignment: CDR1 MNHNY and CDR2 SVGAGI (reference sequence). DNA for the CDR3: TGTGCCACCCGAAACGAGCGGGAGCGGGGCAATGAGCAGTTCTTC. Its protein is CATRNERERGNEQFF.

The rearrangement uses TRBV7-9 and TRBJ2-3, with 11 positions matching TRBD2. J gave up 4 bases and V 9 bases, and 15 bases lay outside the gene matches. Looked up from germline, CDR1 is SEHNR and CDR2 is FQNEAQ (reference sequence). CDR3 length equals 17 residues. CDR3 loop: CASSRVTSGGDADTQYF. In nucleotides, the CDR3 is TGTGCCAGTTCGCGTGTCACTAGCGGGGGTGACGCAGATACGCAGTATTTT.

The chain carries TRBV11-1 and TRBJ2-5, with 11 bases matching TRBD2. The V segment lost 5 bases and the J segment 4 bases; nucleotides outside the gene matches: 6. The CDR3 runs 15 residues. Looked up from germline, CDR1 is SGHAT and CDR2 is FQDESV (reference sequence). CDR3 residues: CASSRDGLAGETQYF. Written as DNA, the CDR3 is TGTGCCAGCAGCCGAGACGGACTAGCGGGAGAGACCCAGTACTTC. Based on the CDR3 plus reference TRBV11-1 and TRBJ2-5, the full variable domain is EAEVAQSPRYKITEKSQAVAFWCDPISGHATLYWYRQILGQGPELLVQFQDESVVDDSQLPKDRFSAERLKGVDSTLKIQPAELGDSAMYLCASSRDGLAGETQYFGPGTRLLVL.

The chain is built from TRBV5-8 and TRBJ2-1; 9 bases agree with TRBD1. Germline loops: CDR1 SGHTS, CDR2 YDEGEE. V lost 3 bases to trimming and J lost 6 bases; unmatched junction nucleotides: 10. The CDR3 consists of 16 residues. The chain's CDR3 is CASSWATGTGFNEQFF. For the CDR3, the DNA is TGTGCCAGCAGCTGGGCGACCGGGACAGGGTTCAATGAGCAGTTCTTC.

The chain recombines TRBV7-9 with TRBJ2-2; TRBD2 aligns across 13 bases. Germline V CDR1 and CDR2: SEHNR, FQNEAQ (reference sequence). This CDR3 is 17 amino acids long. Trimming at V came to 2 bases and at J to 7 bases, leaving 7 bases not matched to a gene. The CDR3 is CASSLRTSGRTVGELFF. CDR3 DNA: TGTGCCAGCAGCTTAAGGACTAGCGGGAGAACGGTCGGGGAGCTGTTTTTT.

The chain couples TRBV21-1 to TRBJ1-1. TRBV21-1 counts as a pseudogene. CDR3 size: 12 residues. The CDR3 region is CASSKVGTEAFF. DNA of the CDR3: TGTGCCAGCAGCAAAGTGGGCACTGAAGCTTTCTTT.

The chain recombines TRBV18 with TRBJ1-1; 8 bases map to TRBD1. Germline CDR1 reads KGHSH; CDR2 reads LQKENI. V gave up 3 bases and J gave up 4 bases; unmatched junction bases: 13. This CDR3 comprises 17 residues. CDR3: CASSPRGTAGQGTEAFF. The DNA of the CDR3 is TGTGCCAGCTCACCCCGCGGGACAGCCGGACAGGGCACTGAAGCTTTCTTT.

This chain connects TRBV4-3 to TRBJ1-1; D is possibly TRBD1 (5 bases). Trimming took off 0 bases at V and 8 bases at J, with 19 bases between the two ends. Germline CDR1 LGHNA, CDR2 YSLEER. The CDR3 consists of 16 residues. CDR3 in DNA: TGCGCCAGCAGCCAAGATAAGCAGGGATGGTGGGTAGAAGCTTTCTTT. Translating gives CASSQDKQGWWVEAFF.

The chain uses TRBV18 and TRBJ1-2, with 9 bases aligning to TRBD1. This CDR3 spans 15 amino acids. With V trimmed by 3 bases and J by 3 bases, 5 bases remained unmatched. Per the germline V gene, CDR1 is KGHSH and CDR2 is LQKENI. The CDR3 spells CASSPARTGDYGYTF. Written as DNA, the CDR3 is TGTGCCAGCTCACCTGCGCGGACAGGGGACTATGGCTACACCTTC.

The CDR3 DNA sequence: TGCGCCAGCAGCACAGGGACAGGGGGCACAGATACGCAGTATTTT. Encoded protein: CASSTGTGGTDTQYF. The chain has TRBV5-1 and TRBJ2-3, with 10 bases lining up with TRBD1. This CDR3 has 15 residues. Germline values: CDR1 SGHRS, CDR2 YFSETQ. V shed 4 bases and J 1 base; nucleotides not matched to a gene: 3.

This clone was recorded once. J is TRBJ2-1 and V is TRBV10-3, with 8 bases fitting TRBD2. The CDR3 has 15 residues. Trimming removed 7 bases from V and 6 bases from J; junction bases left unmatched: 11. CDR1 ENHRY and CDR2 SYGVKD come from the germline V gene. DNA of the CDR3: TGTGCCATCACCCCAGGGACTAGAAACGGCAATGAGCAGTTCTTC. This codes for CAITPGTRNGNEQFF.

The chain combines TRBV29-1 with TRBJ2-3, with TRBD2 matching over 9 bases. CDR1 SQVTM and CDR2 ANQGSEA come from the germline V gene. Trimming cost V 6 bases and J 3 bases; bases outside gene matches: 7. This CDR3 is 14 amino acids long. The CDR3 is CSVPWRGGTDTQYF. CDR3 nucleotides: TGCAGCGTGCCGTGGCGGGGGGGGACAGATACGCAGTATTTT.

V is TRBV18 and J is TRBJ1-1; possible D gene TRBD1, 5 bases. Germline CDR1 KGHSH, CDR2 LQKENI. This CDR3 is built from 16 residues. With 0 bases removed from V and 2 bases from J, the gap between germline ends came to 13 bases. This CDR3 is CASSPPSRAYNTEAFF. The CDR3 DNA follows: TGTGCCAGCTCACCACCCTCCAGGGCCTATAACACTGAAGCTTTCTTT. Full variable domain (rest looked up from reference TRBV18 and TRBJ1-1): NAGVMQNPRHLVRRRGQEARLRCSPMKGHSHVYWYRQLPEEGLKFMVYLQKENIIDESGMPKERFSAEFPKEGPSILRIQQVVRGDSAAYFCASSPPSRAYNTEAFFGQGTRLTVV.

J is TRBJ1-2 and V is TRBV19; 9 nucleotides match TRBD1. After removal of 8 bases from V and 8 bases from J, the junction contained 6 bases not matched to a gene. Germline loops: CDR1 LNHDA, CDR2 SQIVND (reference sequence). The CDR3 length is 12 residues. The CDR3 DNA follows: TGTGCCAGTCACAGGGGGCGTAACGGCTACACCTTC. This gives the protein CASHRGRNGYTF.

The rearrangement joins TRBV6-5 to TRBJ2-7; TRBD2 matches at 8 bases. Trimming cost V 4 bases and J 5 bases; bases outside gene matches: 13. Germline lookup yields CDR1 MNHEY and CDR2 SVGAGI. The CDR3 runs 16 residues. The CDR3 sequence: CASSSRPGLVKHEQYF. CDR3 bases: TGTGCCAGCAGTTCTCGTCCGGGACTAGTGAAGCACGAGCAGTACTTC.

The CDR3 DNA reads TGTGCCAGCAGCTTAGATCCGGGCCTTAATTCACCCCTCCACTTT. It is translated as CASSLDPGLNSPLHF. This chain joins TRBV7-6 and TRBJ1-6; D is uncertain. There are 15 residues in the CDR3. Looked up from germline, CDR1 is SGHVS and CDR2 is FNYEAQ. The germline V and J ends were trimmed by 1 base and 6 bases, with 10 bases remaining between them.

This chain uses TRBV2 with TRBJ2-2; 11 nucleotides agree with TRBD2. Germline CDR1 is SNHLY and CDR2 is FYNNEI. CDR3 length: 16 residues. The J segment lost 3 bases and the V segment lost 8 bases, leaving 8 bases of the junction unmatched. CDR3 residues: CASGGRLAGYTGELFF. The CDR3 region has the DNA TGTGCCAGCGGCGGAAGACTAGCGGGGTACACCGGGGAGCTGTTTTTT.

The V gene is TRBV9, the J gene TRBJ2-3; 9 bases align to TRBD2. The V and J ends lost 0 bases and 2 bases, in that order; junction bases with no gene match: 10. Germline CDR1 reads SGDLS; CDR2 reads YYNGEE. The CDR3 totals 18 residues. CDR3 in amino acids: CASSVEVRGLASTDTQYF. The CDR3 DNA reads TGTGCCAGCAGCGTAGAGGTGAGGGGACTAGCTTCCACAGATACGCAGTATTTT.

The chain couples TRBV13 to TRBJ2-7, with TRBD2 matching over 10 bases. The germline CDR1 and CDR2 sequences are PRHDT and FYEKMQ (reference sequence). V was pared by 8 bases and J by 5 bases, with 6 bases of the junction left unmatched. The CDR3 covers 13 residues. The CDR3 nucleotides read TGTGCCAGCCAAGCGGGGGGGTCGGACGAGCAGTACTTC. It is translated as CASQAGGSDEQYF.

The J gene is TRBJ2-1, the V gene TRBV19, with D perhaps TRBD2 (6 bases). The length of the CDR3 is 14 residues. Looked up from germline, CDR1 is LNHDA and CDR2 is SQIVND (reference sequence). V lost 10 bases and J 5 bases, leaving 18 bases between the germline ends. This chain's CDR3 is CATRGTGRDNEQFF. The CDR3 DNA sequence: TGTGCCACCCGGGGGACTGGGCGGGACAATGAGCAGTTCTTC.

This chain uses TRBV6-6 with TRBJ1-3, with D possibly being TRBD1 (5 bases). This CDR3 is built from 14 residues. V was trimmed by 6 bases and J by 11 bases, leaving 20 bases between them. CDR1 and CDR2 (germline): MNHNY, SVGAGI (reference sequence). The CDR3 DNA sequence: TGTGCCAGCAGGGTCGGGACTGCCCCGATCGCCATATATTTT. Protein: CASRVGTAPIAIYF.

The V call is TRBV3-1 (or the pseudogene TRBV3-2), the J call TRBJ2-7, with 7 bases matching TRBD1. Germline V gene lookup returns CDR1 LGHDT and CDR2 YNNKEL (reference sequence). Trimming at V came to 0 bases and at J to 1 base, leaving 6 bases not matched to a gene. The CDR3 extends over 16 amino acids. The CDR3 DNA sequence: TGTGCCAGCAGCCAAGACAGACAGGGACGATCCTACGAGCAGTACTTC. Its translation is CASSQDRQGRSYEQYF.

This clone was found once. CDR3 region: CASSLTPNSPLHF. DNA for the CDR3: TGTGCCAGCAGCCTAACCCCAAATTCACCCCTCCACTTT. The chain joins TRBV11-3 to TRBJ1-6, with D uncertain. CDR3 length: 13 amino acids. Germline CDR1 is SGHNT and CDR2 is YENEEA. Trimming removed 5 bases from V and 7 bases from J, with 9 bases in between. Full variable domain (missing parts from reference TRBV11-3 and TRBJ1-6): EAGVVQSPRYKIIEKKQPVAFWCNPISGHNTLYWYLQNLGQGPELLIRYENEEAVDDSQLPKDRFSAERLKGVDSTLKIQPAELGDSAVYLCASSLTPNSPLHFGNGTRLTVT.

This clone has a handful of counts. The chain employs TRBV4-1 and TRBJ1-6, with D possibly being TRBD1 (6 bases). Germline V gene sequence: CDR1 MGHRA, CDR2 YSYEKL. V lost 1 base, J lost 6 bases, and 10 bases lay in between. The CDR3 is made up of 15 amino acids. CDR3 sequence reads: CASSQAQDSNSPLHF. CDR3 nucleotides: TGCGCCAGCAGCCAAGCGCAGGACAGTAATTCACCCCTCCACTTT.